The 14 T cell receptor beta chains given below trace back to one sample, sequenced in a study of blood T cell repertoires in COVID-19. Profiling relied on immunoSEQ multiplex PCR, and the TCRdb table lists in-frame clones only, not all of them. Of fewer than 150,000 clones in the sample, about four fifths were seen once. The sequenced sample was peripheral blood. These TCRs come from a man older than 75 with acute or convalescent COVID-19.

The chain uses TRBV10-3 and TRBJ2-7; TRBD1 might be the D (7 bases). The length of the CDR3 is 16 residues. Looked up from germline, CDR1 is ENHRY and CDR2 is SYGVKD. Trimming left V 5 bases short and J 6 bases short, with 23 bases between. CDR3 coding DNA: TGTGCCATCAGTCCACCTTCGGGGAGGCAGGGGGGCGAGCAGTACTTC. Translating it yields CAISPPSGRQGGEQYF.

The rearrangement links TRBV29-1 to TRBJ1-1; 7 bases agree with TRBD1. CDR1 is SQVTM and CDR2 is ANQGSEA in the germline V gene. Germline trimming cut 4 bases from V and 7 bases from J; bases unmatched to any gene: 3. The CDR3 is 11 residues long. CDR3 sequence (DNA): TGCAGCGTTGGGGGACAGTATGAAGCTTTCTTT. Translation gives CSVGGQYEAFF. Full variable domain (outside the CDR3, taken from reference TRBV29-1 and TRBJ1-1): SAVISQKPSRDICQRGTSLTIQCQVDSQVTMMFWYRQQPGQSLTLIATANQGSEATYESGFVIDKFPISRPNLTFSTLTVSNMSPEDSSIYLCSVGGQYEAFFGQGTRLTVV.

This clone was observed a single time. The rearrangement uses TRBV28 and TRBJ1-4; a weak D match, TRBD1 (5 bases). Deletions cut 1 base from V and 6 bases from J, with 12 bases between. The germline V gene encodes CDR1 MDHEN and CDR2 SYDVKM. The length of the CDR3 is 15 residues. The CDR3 bases are TGTGCCAGCAGTTTATTATGGGGCAGTGATGAAAAACTGTTTTTT. This encodes CASSLLWGSDEKLFF.

Only a few counts were recorded for this clone. The rearrangement joins TRBV6-1 to TRBJ1-1, with 9 bases that match TRBD1. The CDR3 extends over 15 amino acids. The ends lost 2 bases at V and 4 bases at J; junction bases unmatched: 5. Germline V gene data show CDR1 as MNHNS and CDR2 as SASEGT. The CDR3 DNA reads as TGTGCCAGCAGTGAAAACAGGGGGCTAGGCACTGAAGCTTTCTTT. As protein: CASSENRGLGTEAFF.

The chain links TRBV2 to TRBJ2-5; TRBD2 might be the D (6 bases). V was clipped by 4 bases and J by 4 bases, with 10 bases between them. The germline V gene has CDR1 SNHLY and CDR2 FYNNEI. The CDR3 contains 13 residues. CDR3 sequence: CASSGGARETQYF. The CDR3 bases are TGTGCCAGCAGTGGCGGGGCTCGAGAGACCCAGTACTTC.

This clone was observed a handful of times. This chain uses TRBV30 with TRBJ2-2; the match to TRBD2 covers 9 bases. The length of the CDR3 is 14 residues. Germline CDR1 and CDR2: GTSNPN and SVGIG (reference sequence). V shed 6 bases, J shed 4 bases, and the junction held 6 bases outside the gene matches. DNA for the CDR3: TGTGCCTGCCCCGCGGGGGGGCCCACCGGGGAGCTGTTTTTT. Translated: CACPAGGPTGELFF.

In its sample, this clone was seen once. The gene calls are TRBV24-1 and TRBJ2-3, with a weak D call TRBD1 (6 bases). This CDR3 has 14 amino acids. V dropped 8 bases and J dropped 10 bases, with 21 bases sitting between them. Germline V gives CDR1 KGHDR, CDR2 SFDVKD. The DNA for the CDR3 is TGTGCCACCAAAGGAACAGGGAGTGAAGCTGCGCAGTATTTT. This gives the protein CATKGTGSEAAQYF.

This clone was counted a single time. The V call is TRBV7-2, the J call TRBJ1-1, with a tentative D call TRBD1 (5 bases). Trimming removed 1 base from V and 0 bases from J, with 9 bases in between. Germline V gene lookup returns CDR1 SGHTA and CDR2 FQGNSA. The CDR3 runs 15 residues. CDR3: CASSLGQFMNTEAFF. The DNA of the CDR3 is TGTGCCAGCAGCTTAGGACAGTTCATGAACACTGAAGCTTTCTTT.

Here the CDR3 reads CAISARRTENTIYF. Written as DNA, the CDR3 is TGTGCCATCAGCGCGAGACGGACAGAAAACACCATATATTTT. The chain recombines TRBV10-3 with TRBJ1-3; TRBD1 is a possible D gene (6 bases). Germline V gives CDR1 ENHRY, CDR2 SYGVKD. With 6 bases removed from V and 6 bases from J, the gap between germline ends came to 15 bases. The length of the CDR3 is 14 residues.

The rearrangement links TRBV2 to TRBJ2-2, with 7 positions matching TRBD2. The V gene end was trimmed by 11 bases and the J gene end by 5 bases; junction bases not matched to a gene: 2. The germline CDR1 and CDR2 sequences are SNHLY and FYNNEI. CDR3 length: 11 amino acids. CDR3 coding DNA: TGTGCCGGGGGGGGGACCGGGGAGCTGTTTTTT. It specifies CAGGGTGELFF.

The chain is built from TRBV10-2 and TRBJ1-3; D gene uncertain. CDR1 is WSHSY, CDR2 SAAADI, per germline. The CDR3 contains 15 residues. Deletions cut 0 bases from V and 1 base from J, with 7 bases between. The CDR3 DNA reads TGCGCCAGCAGTGAGTCCCCTAGATCTGGAAACACCATATATTTT. It is translated as CASSESPRSGNTIYF.

The chain links TRBV18 to TRBJ1-2; D unclear. This CDR3 is 14 amino acids long. Germline CDR1 and CDR2: KGHSH and LQKENI. With 0 bases removed from V and 2 bases from J, the gap between germline ends came to 7 bases. CDR3 protein: CASSPPGSNYGYTF. Written as DNA, the CDR3 is TGTGCCAGCTCACCACCGGGCTCAAACTATGGCTACACCTTC.

V usage is TRBV9 and J usage is TRBJ2-2; 7 positions agree with TRBD2. The V gene's germline CDR1 is SGDLS and CDR2 YYNGEE. The CDR3 loop spans 18 amino acids. With 2 bases clipped from V and 1 base from J, the junction kept 11 bases outside the gene matches. For the CDR3, the DNA is TGTGCCAGCAGCGTGACCACTAGCGCCTTTAGGAACACCGGGGAGCTGTTTTTT. This gives the protein CASSVTTSAFRNTGELFF.

The V and J genes are TRBV12-3 or TRBV12-4 and TRBJ2-5, with D unresolved. V lost 4 bases, J lost 7 bases, and 7 bases lay in between. The CDR3 extends over 11 amino acids. The CDR3 is CASSSRGTQYF. CDR3 nucleotides: TGTGCCAGCAGTTCCCGAGGGACCCAGTACTTC.